This T cell receptor (beta chain) was identified in a study of vaccination and CD4 T cells after COVID-19. There are a few counts of this clonotype. The antigen remains undetermined. The assay that was used to sequence DNA from cultured CD4+ T cells was the Oncomine TCR Beta short-read assay. TCRdb re-derived calls from the PCR reads in MiXCR, one entry per CDR3 protein. Of 6,500 to 8,500 distinct CDR3 sequences in the sample, roughly four fifths are singletons; the top ten hold over 15%. The ends were cut back, 1 base at V and 7 bases at J, with 11 bases in the middle. Germline CDR1 and CDR2: DFQATT and SNEGSKA (reference sequence). This CDR3 is 13 amino acids long. The treatment is: 10-day PBMC culture with coronavirus spike peptide pools or control peptides (ViraFEST assay).

The sample consisted of CD4+ T cells from blood, cultured in vitro. The chain recombines TRBV20-1 with TRBJ1-5; D is ambiguous. The receptor was derived from a human donor who had recovered from COVID-19. The CDR3 DNA sequence: TGCAGTGCTAGAGTCGGGATGTGGCAGCCCCAGCATTTT. Protein product: CSARVGMWQPQHF.